Given below is one T cell receptor (beta chain) in context. Antigen specificity is unknown. The sample originates from a study of blood T cells in healthy people across ages. Alongside a J-beta primer mix, a sample-barcoded 5' primer served in a second PCR lasting about 7 to 11 cycles. MiXCR, applied by TCRdb to the 5' RACE reads, yields one record per CDR3 protein. The data hold approximately 1.5 million distinct CDR3 sequences, with 30% to 40% observed a single time. Study-level points and caveats: Naive and antigen-experienced cells could not be conclusively compared, given unsorted PBMCs.

The V end lost 5 bases, the J end lost 4 bases, and 19 bases lay between the germline ends. Germline CDR1 reads LGHNA; CDR2 reads YNFKEQ. The CDR3 loop spans 16 amino acids. V and J are TRBV4-2 and TRBJ2-3; D call uncertain. The TCR comes from a woman in her thirties in good health. Sequencing was performed on blood. For the CDR3, the DNA is TGTGCCAGCAGCACGGTTATTAGTACCTCAGCAGATACGCAGTATTTT. Protein: CASSTVISTSADTQYF.